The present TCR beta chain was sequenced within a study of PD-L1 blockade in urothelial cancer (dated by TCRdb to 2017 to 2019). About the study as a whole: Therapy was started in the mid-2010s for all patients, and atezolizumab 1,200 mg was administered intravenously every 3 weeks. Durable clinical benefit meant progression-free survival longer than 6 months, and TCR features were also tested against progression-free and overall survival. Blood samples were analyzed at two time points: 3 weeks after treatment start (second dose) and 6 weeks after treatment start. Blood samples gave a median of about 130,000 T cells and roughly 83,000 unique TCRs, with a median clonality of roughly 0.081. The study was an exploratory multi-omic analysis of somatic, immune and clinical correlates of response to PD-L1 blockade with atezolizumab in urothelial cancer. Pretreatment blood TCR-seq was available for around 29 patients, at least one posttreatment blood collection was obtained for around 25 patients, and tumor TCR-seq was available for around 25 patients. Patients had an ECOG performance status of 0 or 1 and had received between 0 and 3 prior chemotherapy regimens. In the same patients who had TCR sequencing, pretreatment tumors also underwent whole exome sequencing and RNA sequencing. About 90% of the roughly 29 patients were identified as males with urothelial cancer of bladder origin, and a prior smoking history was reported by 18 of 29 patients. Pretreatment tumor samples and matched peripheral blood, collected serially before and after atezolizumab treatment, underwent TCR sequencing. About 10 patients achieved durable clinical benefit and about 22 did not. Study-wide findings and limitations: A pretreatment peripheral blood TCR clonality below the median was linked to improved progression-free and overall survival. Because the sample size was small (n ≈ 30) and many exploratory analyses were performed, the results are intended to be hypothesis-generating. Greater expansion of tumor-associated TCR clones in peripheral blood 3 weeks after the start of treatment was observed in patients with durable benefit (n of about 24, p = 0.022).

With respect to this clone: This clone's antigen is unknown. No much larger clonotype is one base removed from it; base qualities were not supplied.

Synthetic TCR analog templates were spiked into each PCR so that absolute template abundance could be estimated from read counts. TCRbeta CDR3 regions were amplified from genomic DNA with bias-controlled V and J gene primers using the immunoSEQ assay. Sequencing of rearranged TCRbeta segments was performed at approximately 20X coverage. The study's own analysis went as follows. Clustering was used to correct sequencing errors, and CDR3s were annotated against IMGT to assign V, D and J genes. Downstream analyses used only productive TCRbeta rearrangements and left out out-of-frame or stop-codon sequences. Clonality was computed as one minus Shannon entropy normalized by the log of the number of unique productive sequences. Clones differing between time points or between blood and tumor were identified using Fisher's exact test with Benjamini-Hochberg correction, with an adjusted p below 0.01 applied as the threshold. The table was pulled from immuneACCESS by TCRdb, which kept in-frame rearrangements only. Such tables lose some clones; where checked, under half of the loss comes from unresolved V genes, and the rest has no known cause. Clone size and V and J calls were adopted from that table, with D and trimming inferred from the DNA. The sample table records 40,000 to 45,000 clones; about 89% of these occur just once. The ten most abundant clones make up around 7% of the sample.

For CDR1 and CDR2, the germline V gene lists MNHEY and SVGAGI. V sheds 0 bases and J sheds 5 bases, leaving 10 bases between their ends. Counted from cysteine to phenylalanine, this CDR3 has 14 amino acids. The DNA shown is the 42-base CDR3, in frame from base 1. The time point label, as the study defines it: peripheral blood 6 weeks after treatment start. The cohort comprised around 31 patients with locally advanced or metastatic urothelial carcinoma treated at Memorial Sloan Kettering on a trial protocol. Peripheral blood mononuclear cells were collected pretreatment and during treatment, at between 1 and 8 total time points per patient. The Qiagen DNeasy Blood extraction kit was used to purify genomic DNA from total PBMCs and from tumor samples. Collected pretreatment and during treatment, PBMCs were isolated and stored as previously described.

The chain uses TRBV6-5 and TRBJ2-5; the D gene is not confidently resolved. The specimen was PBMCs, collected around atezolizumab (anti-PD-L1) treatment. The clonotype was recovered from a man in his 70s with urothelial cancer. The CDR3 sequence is CASSYSSPLETQYF. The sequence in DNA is TGTGCCAGCAGTTACTCAAGCCCCCTGGAGACCCAGTACTTC.